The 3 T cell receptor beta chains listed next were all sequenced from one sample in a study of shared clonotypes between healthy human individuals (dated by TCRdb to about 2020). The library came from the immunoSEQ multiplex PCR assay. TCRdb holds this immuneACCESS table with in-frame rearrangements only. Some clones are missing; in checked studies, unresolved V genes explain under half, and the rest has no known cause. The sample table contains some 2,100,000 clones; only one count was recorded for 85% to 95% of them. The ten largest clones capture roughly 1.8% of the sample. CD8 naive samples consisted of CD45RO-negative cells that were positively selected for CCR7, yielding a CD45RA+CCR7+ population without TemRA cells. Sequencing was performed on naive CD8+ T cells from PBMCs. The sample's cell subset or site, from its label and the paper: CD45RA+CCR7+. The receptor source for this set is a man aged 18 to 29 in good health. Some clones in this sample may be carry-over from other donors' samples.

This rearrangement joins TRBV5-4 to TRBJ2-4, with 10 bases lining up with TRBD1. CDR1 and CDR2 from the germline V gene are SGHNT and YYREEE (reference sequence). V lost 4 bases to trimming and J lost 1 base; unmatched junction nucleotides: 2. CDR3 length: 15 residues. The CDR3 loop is CASSPGQGAKNIQYF. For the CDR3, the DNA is TGTGCCAGCAGCCCGGGACAGGGGGCCAAAAACATTCAGTACTTC. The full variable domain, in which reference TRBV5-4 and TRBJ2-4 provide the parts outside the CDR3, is ETGVTQSPTHLIKTRGQQVTLRCSSQSGHNTVSWYQQALGQGPQFIFQYYREEENGRGNFPPRFSGLQFPNYSSELNVNALELDDSALYLCASSPGQGAKNIQYFGAGTRLSVL.

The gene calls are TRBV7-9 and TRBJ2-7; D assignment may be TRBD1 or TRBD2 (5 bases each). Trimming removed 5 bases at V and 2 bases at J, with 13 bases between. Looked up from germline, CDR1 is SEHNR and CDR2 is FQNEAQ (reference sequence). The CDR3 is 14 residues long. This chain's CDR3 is CASSRDPETYEQYF. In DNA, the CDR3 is TGTGCCAGCAGCAGGGACCCCGAGACCTACGAGCAGTACTTC.

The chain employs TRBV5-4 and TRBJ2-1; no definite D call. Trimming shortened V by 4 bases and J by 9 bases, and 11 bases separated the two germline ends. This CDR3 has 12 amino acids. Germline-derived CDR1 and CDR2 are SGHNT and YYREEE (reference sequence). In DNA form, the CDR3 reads TGTGCCAGCAGCCCGGATGCAGGTGAGCAGTTCTTC. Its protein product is CASSPDAGEQFF.